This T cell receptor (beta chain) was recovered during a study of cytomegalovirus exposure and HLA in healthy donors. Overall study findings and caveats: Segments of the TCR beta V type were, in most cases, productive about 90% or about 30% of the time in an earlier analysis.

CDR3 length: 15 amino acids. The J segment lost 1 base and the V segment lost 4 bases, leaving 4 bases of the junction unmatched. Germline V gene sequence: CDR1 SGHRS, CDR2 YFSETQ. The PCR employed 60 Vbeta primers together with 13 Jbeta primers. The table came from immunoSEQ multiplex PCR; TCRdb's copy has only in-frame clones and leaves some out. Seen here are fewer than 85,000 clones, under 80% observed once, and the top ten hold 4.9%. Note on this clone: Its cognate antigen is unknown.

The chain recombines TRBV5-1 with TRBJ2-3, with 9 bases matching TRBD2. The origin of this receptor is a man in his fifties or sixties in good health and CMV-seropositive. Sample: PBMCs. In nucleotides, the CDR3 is TGCGCCAGCAGCCCCCAGCGGGAGGGCACAGATACGCAGTATTTT. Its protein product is CASSPQREGTDTQYF.